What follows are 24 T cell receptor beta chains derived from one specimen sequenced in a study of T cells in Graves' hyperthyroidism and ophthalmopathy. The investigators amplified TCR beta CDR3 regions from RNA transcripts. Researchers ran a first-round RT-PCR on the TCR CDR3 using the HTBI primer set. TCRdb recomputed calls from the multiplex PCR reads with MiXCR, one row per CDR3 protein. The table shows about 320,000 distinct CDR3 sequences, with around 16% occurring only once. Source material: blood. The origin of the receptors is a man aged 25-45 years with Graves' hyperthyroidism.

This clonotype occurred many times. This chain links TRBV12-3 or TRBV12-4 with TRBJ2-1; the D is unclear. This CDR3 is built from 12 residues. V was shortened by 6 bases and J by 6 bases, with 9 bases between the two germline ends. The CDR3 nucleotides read TGTGCCAGCAGCCACACTACCAATGAGCAGTTCTTC. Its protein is CASSHTTNEQFF.

CDR3 protein: CASKNQGGEAFF. Written as DNA, the CDR3 is TGCGCCAGCAAGAATCAGGGGGGAGAAGCTTTCTTT. The genes are TRBV5-1 and TRBJ1-1; 7 positions agree with TRBD1. J gave up 8 bases and V 6 bases, and 7 bases lay outside the gene matches. The CDR3 is 12 amino acids. The V gene's germline CDR1 is SGHRS and CDR2 YFSETQ.

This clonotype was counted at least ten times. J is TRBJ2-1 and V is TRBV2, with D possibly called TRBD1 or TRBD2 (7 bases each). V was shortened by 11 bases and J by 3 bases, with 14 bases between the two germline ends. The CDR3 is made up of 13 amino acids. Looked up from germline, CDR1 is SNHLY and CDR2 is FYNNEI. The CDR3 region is CAQGDYNYNEQFF. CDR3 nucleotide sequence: TGTGCCCAGGGGGACTATAACTACAATGAGCAGTTCTTC.

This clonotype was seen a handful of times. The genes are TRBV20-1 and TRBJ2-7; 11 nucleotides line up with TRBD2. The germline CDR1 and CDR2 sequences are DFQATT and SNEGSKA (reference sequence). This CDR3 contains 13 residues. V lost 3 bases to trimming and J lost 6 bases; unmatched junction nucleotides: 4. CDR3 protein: CSASELAGVEQYF. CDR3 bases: TGCAGTGCTAGCGAACTAGCGGGAGTCGAGCAGTACTTC.

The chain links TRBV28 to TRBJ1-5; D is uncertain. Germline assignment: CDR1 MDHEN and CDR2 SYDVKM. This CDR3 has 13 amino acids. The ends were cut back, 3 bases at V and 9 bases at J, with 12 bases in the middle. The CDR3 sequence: CASSFGGLGPQHF. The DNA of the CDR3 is TGTGCCAGCAGTTTTGGAGGCCTGGGGCCCCAGCATTTT. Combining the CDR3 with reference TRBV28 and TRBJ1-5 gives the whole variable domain DVKVTQSSRYLVKRTGEKVFLECVQDMDHENMFWYRQDPGLGLRLIYFSYDVKMKEKGDIPEGYSVSREKKERFSLILESASTNQTSMYLCASSFGGLGPQHFGDGTRLSIL.

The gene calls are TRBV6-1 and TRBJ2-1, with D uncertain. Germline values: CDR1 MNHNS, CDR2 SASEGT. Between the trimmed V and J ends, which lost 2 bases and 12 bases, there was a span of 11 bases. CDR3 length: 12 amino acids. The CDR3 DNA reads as TGTGCCAGCAGTGAACGTGGTCTTGGGCAGTTCTTC. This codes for CASSERGLGQFF.

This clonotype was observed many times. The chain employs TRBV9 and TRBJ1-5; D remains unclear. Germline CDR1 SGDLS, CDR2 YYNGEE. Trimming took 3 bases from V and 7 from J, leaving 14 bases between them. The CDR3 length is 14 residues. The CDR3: CASSADPGYQPQHF. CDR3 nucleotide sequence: TGTGCCAGCAGCGCGGACCCGGGGTACCAGCCCCAGCATTTT.

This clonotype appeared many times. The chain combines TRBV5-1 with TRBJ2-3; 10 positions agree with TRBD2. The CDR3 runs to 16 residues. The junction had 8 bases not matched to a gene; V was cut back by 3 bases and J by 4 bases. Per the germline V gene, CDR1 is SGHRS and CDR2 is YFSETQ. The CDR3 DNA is TGCGCCAGCAGCTGGGGAGCGGGAGGGCCCTCAGATACGCAGTATTTT. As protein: CASSWGAGGPSDTQYF.

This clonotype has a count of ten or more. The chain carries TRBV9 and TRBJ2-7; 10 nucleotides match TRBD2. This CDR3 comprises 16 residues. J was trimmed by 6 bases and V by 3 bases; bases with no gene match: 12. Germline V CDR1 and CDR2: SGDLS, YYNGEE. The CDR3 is CASSEPSGLAGAEQYF. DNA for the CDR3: TGTGCCAGCAGCGAGCCCTCTGGGCTAGCGGGAGCCGAGCAGTACTTC.

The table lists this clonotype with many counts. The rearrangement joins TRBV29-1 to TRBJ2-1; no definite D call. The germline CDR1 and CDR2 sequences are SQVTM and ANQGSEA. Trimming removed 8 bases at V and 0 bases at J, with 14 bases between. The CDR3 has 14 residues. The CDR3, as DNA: TGCAGCTCAATCGGCTCGAGCTCCTACAATGAGCAGTTCTTC. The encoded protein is CSSIGSSSYNEQFF.

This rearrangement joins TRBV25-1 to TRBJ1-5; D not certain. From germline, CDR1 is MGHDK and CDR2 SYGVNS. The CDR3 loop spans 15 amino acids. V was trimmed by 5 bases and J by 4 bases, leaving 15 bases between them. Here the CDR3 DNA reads TGTGCCAGCAGTCCCCCCGGGTTTAGTAATCAGCCCCAGCATTTT. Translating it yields CASSPPGFSNQPQHF. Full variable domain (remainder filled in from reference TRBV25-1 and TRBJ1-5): EADIYQTPRYLVIGTGKKITLECSQTMGHDKMYWYQQDPGMELHLIHYSYGVNSTEKGDLSSESTVSRIRTEHFPLTLESARPSHTSQYLCASSPPGFSNQPQHFGDGTRLSIL.

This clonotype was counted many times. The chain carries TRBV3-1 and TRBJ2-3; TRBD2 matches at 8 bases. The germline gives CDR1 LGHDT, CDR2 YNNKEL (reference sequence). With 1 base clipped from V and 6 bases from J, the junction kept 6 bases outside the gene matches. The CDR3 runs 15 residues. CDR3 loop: CASSQAGGPTDTQYF. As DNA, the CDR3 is TGTGCCAGCAGCCAAGCGGGAGGGCCTACCGATACGCAGTATTTT.

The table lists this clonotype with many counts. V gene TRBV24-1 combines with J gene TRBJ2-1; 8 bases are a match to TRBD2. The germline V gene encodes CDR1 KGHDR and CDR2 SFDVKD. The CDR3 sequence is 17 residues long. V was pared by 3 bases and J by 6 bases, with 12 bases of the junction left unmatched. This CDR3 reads CATSDDRIAGPCNEQFF. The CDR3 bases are TGTGCCACCAGTGATGACCGCATAGCGGGACCCTGCAATGAGCAGTTCTTC.

CDR3 sequence (DNA): TGTGCCAGCAGCGTAGCAGGGGCCTTAAACTATGGCTACACCTTC. This gives the protein CASSVAGALNYGYTF. The genes are TRBV9 and TRBJ1-2, with a possible D match to TRBD1 (6 bases). Between the trimmed V and J ends, which lost 0 bases and 2 bases, there was a span of 11 bases. The germline CDR1 and CDR2 sequences are SGDLS and YYNGEE. This CDR3 is 15 amino acids long.

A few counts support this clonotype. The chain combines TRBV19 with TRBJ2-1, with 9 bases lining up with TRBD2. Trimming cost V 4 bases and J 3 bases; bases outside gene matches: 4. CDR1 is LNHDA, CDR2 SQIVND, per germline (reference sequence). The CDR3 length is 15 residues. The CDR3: CASSKAGGFYNEQFF. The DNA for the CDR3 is TGTGCCAGTAGTAAGGCGGGAGGGTTCTACAATGAGCAGTTCTTC.

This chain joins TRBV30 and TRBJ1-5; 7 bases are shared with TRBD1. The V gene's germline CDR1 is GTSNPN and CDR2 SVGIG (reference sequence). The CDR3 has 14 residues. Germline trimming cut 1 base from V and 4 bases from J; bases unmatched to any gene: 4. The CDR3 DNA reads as TGTGCCTGGAGTGGAGGGGGCGGAAATCAGCCCCAGCATTTT. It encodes CAWSGGGGNQPQHF.

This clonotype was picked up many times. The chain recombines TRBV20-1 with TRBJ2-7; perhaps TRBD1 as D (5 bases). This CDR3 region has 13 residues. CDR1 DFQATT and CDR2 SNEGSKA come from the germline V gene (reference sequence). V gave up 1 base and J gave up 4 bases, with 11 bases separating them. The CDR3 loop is CSARGGLIYEQYF. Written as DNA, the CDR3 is TGCAGTGCTAGAGGGGGCCTGATTTACGAGCAGTACTTC.

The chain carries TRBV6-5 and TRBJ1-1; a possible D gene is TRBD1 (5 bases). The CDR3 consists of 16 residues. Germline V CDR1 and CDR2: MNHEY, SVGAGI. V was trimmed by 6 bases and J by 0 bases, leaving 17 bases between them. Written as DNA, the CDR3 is TGTGCCAGCAGCGGCCCGCGGGGGGGATTGAACACTGAAGCTTTCTTT. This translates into CASSGPRGGLNTEAFF.

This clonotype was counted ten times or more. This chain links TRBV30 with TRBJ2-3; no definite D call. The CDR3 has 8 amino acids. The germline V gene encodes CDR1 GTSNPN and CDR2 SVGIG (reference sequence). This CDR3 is CVVDTQYF. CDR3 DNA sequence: TGTGTGGTGGATACGCAGTATTTT.

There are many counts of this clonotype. In DNA form, the CDR3 reads TGTGCCAGCAGTTATATGTCACGAGAAGGCTACACCTTC. Translated: CASSYMSREGYTF. The genes are TRBV6-2 or TRBV6-3 and TRBJ1-2, with D hard to call. Germline values: CDR1 MNHEY, CDR2 SVGEGT. Between the trimmed V and J ends, which lost 3 bases and 8 bases, there was a span of 13 bases. The CDR3 totals 13 residues.

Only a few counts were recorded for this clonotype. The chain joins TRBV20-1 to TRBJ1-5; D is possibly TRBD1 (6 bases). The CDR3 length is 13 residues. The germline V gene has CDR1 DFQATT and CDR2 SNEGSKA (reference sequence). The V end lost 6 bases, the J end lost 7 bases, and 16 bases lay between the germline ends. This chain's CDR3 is CSAQGQIRQPQHF. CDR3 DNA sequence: TGCAGTGCCCAGGGACAAATCCGACAGCCCCAGCATTTT.

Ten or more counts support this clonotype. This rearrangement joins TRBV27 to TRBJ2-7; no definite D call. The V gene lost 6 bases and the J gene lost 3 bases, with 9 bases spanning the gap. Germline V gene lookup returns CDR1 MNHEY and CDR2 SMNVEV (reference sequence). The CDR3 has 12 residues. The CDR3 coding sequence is TGTGCCAGCAGCTCCCGCCACTACGAGCAGTACTTC. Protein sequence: CASSSRHYEQYF.

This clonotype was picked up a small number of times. The CDR3 region has the DNA TGCGCCAGCAGCCAAGTGGGGGCGGGAGGGCCGGATGAGCAGTTCTTC. This codes for CASSQVGAGGPDEQFF. The rearrangement joins TRBV4-1 to TRBJ2-1; 9 bases align to TRBD2. V dropped 1 base and J dropped 8; count of bases not matched to a gene: 9. CDR1 and CDR2 (germline): MGHRA, YSYEKL. The CDR3 sequence is 16 residues long.

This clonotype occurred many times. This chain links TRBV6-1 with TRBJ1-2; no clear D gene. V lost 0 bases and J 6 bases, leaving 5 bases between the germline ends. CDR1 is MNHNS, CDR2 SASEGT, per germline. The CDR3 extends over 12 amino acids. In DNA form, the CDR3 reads TGTGCCAGCAGTGAAGCGGCCCATGGCTACACCTTC. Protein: CASSEAAHGYTF.